This T cell receptor beta chain was captured in a study of CD8+ T cells in alopecia areata. In regard to this clone: The antigen remains undetermined.

Germline V lookup: CDR1 MNHEY, CDR2 SVGAGI. This CDR3 contains 14 residues. The V and J ends lost 4 bases and 0 bases respectively, with 6 bases between them. Sequencing used cDNA as its template, made by extracting RNA and reverse transcribing it. The repertoire was sequenced with immunoSEQ multiplex PCR; TCRdb's copy has only in-frame clones and lacks some. The data contain 85,000 to 110,000 clones, 86% of them singletons. Whole-study findings and limits: Tofacitinib did not eliminate many expanded lesional clones from scalp or blood. Normal skin contains resident alphabeta T cells, and these are also sequenced in scalp samples. Relative to normal scalp, lesional scalp, especially alopecia totalis/universalis, showed higher clonality.

The treatment was: oral pan-JAK inhibitor, 5-10 mg twice daily. Sequenced here: CD8+ T cells sorted from blood, sampled between weeks 30 and 35, from a patient treated with tofacitinib. The chain links TRBV6-5 to TRBJ2-2; D tentatively reads TRBD1 or TRBD2 (5 bases each). The clonotype was recovered from a human donor with alopecia areata. CDR3 region: CASSWGPNTGELFF. DNA for the CDR3: TGTGCCAGCAGTTGGGGACCGAACACCGGGGAGCTGTTTTTT.